These 26 T cell receptor beta chains share one sample of origin, sequenced in a study of a mutant IDH1 vaccine in newly diagnosed glioma. Libraries were prepared by immunoSEQ multiplex PCR; TCRdb keeps only in-frame clonotypes and omits some of them. The sample lists tens of thousands of clones, 78% seen once, with about 6.3% in the top ten. Noted time point: week 23, last vaccination. Every vaccination contained 300 ug of the mutant IDH1 20-mer peptide and was paired with topical imiquimod. No antigen has been identified for these receptors. This specimen was PBMCs, taken from a glioma patient whose treatment included an IDH1 peptide vaccine. All receptors come from a woman between 40 and 50 years old with glioma. Some clones in this sample may be carry-over from other donors' samples.

This clone is judged medium-sized. This chain links TRBV25-1 with TRBJ2-2; D call uncertain. Trimming left V 5 bases short and J 11 bases short, with 9 bases between. The CDR3 spans 11 residues. Germline CDR1 MGHDK, CDR2 SYGVNS. CDR3 DNA sequence: TGTGCCAGCAGTATCCGACAAGAGCTGTTTTTT. As protein: CASSIRQELFF.

The gene calls are TRBV5-1 and TRBJ2-1; TRBD2 might be the D (6 bases). Trimming cost V 4 bases and J 5 bases, with 13 bases left between them. The germline CDR1 and CDR2 sequences are SGHRS and YFSETQ. The CDR3 loop spans 14 amino acids. The CDR3 loop is CASSMGGVHNEQFF. The CDR3 DNA is TGCGCCAGCAGCATGGGAGGCGTCCACAATGAGCAGTTCTTC. Combining the CDR3 with reference TRBV5-1 and TRBJ2-1 gives the whole variable domain KAGVTQTPRYLIKTRGQQVTLSCSPISGHRSVSWYQQTPGQGLQFLFEYFSETQRNKGNFPGRFSGRQFSNSRSEMNVSTLELGDSALYLCASSMGGVHNEQFFGPGTRLTVL.

The chain has TRBV4-3 and TRBJ2-2; D unclear. The CDR3 has 13 amino acids. Looked up from germline, CDR1 is LGHNA and CDR2 is YSLEER. V lost 3 bases, J lost 4 bases, and 6 bases lay in between. For the CDR3, the DNA is TGCGCCAGCAGCCAGTTCGGCACCGGGGAGCTGTTTTTT. Its translation: CASSQFGTGELFF.

The chain links TRBV6-1 to TRBJ2-7; no reliable D call. V lost 7 bases and J 2 bases, leaving 12 bases between the germline ends. This CDR3 is built from 13 residues. The V gene's germline CDR1 is MNHNS and CDR2 SASEGT. CDR3 amino acids: CASKGSGAYEQYF. The CDR3 DNA follows: TGTGCCAGCAAAGGGTCTGGGGCCTACGAGCAGTACTTC.

The chain employs TRBV6-5 and TRBJ1-2; D not certain. The germline CDR1 and CDR2 sequences are MNHEY and SVGAGI. The V and J ends lost 2 bases and 4 bases respectively, with 8 bases between them. The CDR3 runs 13 residues. CDR3 protein: CASSYTVRYGYTF. The CDR3 DNA follows: TGTGCCAGCAGTTACACGGTCCGCTATGGCTACACCTTC.

CDR3 sequence (DNA): TGTGCCAGCACACTCCAGGGGGCCCCAGAAGGGGAGCAGTTCTTC. Translated: CASTLQGAPEGEQFF. J is TRBJ2-1 and V is TRBV11-2, with 8 bases matching TRBD1. The germline V gene encodes CDR1 SGHAT and CDR2 FQNNGV. The CDR3 has 15 residues. Trimming removed 7 bases from V and 10 bases from J; junction bases left unmatched: 15.

The CDR3 region has the DNA TGTGCCAGCAGTGGTGACATGAACACTGAAGCTTTCTTT. This codes for CASSGDMNTEAFF. J is TRBJ1-1 and V is TRBV2; D call uncertain. Trimming stripped 4 bases from V and 0 bases from J, with 6 bases between. CDR3 size: 13 residues. The germline CDR1 and CDR2 sequences are SNHLY and FYNNEI.

The V and J genes are TRBV19 and TRBJ2-6, with D uncertain. V dropped 6 bases and J dropped 2 bases, with 17 bases sitting between them. The germline V gene has CDR1 LNHDA and CDR2 SQIVND (reference sequence). There are 17 residues in the CDR3. In nucleotides, the CDR3 is TGTGCCAGTAGCCCAAAAGGCCTGGCCCCTGGGGCCAACGTCCTGACTTTC. Protein: CASSPKGLAPGANVLTF.

This sequence joins TRBV18 and TRBJ2-5; D gene unclear. This CDR3 has 11 residues. V was pared by 3 bases and J by 2 bases, with 1 base between. Germline CDR1 is KGHSH and CDR2 is LQKENI. Written as DNA, the CDR3 is TGTGCCAGCTCACCGCAAGAGACCCAGTACTTC. Residues: CASSPQETQYF.

This clone was counted only a few times. V gene TRBV29-1 combines with J gene TRBJ1-1; the match to TRBD1 covers 7 bases. Germline V CDR1 and CDR2: SQVTM, ANQGSEA. The CDR3 is 12 residues long. The junction had 1 base not matched to a gene; V was cut back by 6 bases and J by 0 bases. The DNA for the CDR3 is TGCAGCGTGGGACAGATGAACACTGAAGCTTTCTTT. Translated: CSVGQMNTEAFF.

V and J are TRBV30 and TRBJ2-2; D uncertain. The CDR3 loop spans 16 amino acids. Germline V gene lookup returns CDR1 GTSNPN and CDR2 SVGIG (reference sequence). Trimming pared 3 bases from V and 0 bases from J, leaving 14 bases between. Written as DNA, the CDR3 is TGTGCCTGGAGGGCCCCCCTATTTACGAACACCGGGGAGCTGTTTTTT. Residues: CAWRAPLFTNTGELFF.

The rearrangement links TRBV30 to TRBJ1-3; D remains ambiguous. CDR3 length equals 15 residues. With 2 bases removed from V and 2 bases from J, the gap between germline ends came to 13 bases. Germline-derived CDR1 and CDR2 are GTSNPN and SVGIG (reference sequence). DNA for the CDR3: TGTGCCTGGAGTTTATTCCGGGGAACTGGAAACACCATATATTTT. Translating it yields CAWSLFRGTGNTIYF.

This rearrangement joins TRBV6-5 to TRBJ2-7; D uncertain. Looked up from germline, CDR1 is MNHEY and CDR2 is SVGAGI. With 2 bases removed from V and 3 bases from J, the gap between germline ends came to 17 bases. CDR3 size: 16 residues. The CDR3 sequence: CASSYVVGSSSYEQYF. The CDR3 DNA follows: TGTGCCAGCAGTTACGTGGTGGGTTCCTCAAGCTACGAGCAGTACTTC.

The chain joins TRBV29-1 to TRBJ2-5; D tentatively reads TRBD1 or TRBD2 (5 bases each). Per the germline V gene, CDR1 is SQVTM and CDR2 is ANQGSEA. Between the trimmed V and J ends, which lost 8 bases and 7 bases, there was a span of 17 bases. This CDR3 comprises 12 residues. CDR3 loop: CSKMSGGGTQYF. Written as DNA, the CDR3 is TGCAGCAAAATGTCGGGTGGGGGGACCCAGTACTTC.

J is TRBJ2-2 and V is TRBV28; D unresolved. CDR3 length equals 12 residues. Germline V lookup: CDR1 MDHEN, CDR2 SYDVKM. Trimming stripped 9 bases from V and 1 base from J, with 6 bases between. The CDR3 sequence: CASGWNTGELFF. The CDR3 bases are TGTGCCAGTGGATGGAACACCGGGGAGCTGTTTTTT.

The V and J genes are TRBV19 and TRBJ2-3, with 9 bases fitting TRBD2. The CDR3 contains 19 residues. Germline CDR1 is LNHDA and CDR2 is SQIVND (reference sequence). Trimming took 4 bases from V and 6 from J; bases not matched to a gene: 20. The CDR3 loop reads CASSRGPGSASGILDTQYF. The CDR3 coding sequence is TGTGCCAGTAGTAGGGGGCCGGGAAGCGCTAGCGGGATTCTCGATACGCAGTATTTT.

The V gene is TRBV28, the J gene TRBJ1-5; no definite D call. With 5 bases removed from V and 2 bases from J, the gap between germline ends came to 13 bases. The germline gives CDR1 MDHEN, CDR2 SYDVKM. The CDR3 sequence is 15 residues long. The CDR3 nucleotides are TGTGCCAGCAGTCCCGGAGGGAAAGGCAATCAGCCCCAGCATTTT. Protein: CASSPGGKGNQPQHF. The full variable domain, in which reference TRBV28 and TRBJ1-5 provide the parts outside the CDR3, is DVKVTQSSRYLVKRTGEKVFLECVQDMDHENMFWYRQDPGLGLRLIYFSYDVKMKEKGDIPEGYSVSREKKERFSLILESASTNQTSMYLCASSPGGKGNQPQHFGDGTRLSIL.

This chain uses TRBV12-5 with TRBJ2-5; 9 bases map to TRBD1. Per germline, CDR1 LGHNT and CDR2 FRNRAP. With V trimmed by 7 bases and J by 7 bases, 13 bases remained unmatched. This CDR3 has 15 amino acids. CDR3 DNA sequence: TGTGCTAGTGCCCCCTCGAGGGGACAGGGCTCGACCCAGTACTTC. Translation gives CASAPSRGQGSTQYF. Looking up the rest from reference TRBV12-5 and TRBJ2-5 gives the full variable domain: DARVTQTPRHKVTEMGQEVTMRCQPILGHNTVFWYRQTMMQGLELLAYFRNRAPLDDSGMPKDRFSAEMPDATLATLKIQPSEPRDSAVYFCASAPSRGQGSTQYFGPGTRLLVL.

This clone was counted only a few times. This sequence joins TRBV5-1 and TRBJ2-7, with 9 bases identical to TRBD2. The CDR3 sequence is 14 residues long. The germline V gene has CDR1 SGHRS and CDR2 YFSETQ. With V trimmed by 4 bases and J by 3 bases, 5 bases remained unmatched. The CDR3 loop reads CASSTGLAYYEQYF. The DNA of the CDR3 is TGCGCCAGCAGCACCGGACTAGCGTACTACGAGCAGTACTTC.

This clone was seen only a few times. The gene calls are TRBV6-1 and TRBJ1-5; D gene uncertain. V shed 2 bases and J shed 9 bases, with 14 bases lying between them. Looked up from germline, CDR1 is MNHNS and CDR2 is SASEGT. The CDR3 loop spans 14 amino acids. The CDR3 sequence is CASSELEANGPQHF. CDR3 coding DNA: TGTGCCAGCAGTGAATTGGAGGCAAATGGGCCCCAGCATTTT.

The chain has TRBV28 and TRBJ2-3, with D unclear. Germline V gene lookup returns CDR1 MDHEN and CDR2 SYDVKM. This CDR3 contains 15 residues. Trimming cost V 5 bases and J 3 bases, with 15 bases left between them. DNA for the CDR3: TGTGCCAGCAGTCTACCCCTCGATGGAACAGATACGCAGTATTTT. The encoded protein is CASSLPLDGTDTQYF.

This clone was counted a single time. The gene calls are TRBV6-6 and TRBJ2-5; a possible D gene is TRBD2 (5 bases). The germline V gene has CDR1 MNHNY and CDR2 SVGAGI (reference sequence). Trimming shortened V by 4 bases and J by 5 bases, and 14 bases separated the two germline ends. The length of the CDR3 is 14 residues. CDR3 in DNA: TGTGCCAGCAGTTCCGTCAGGAGGTACGAGACCCAGTACTTC. This sequence encodes CASSSVRRYETQYF.

The rearrangement joins TRBV11-2 to TRBJ1-1, with 8 bases matching TRBD1. There are 14 residues in the CDR3. The trim removed 3 bases at V and 6 bases at J, leaving 6 bases unmatched. Per germline, CDR1 SGHAT and CDR2 FQNNGV. The CDR3 DNA reads as TGTGCCAGCAGCTTTTCAGGGGGCGGCCCTGAAGCTTTCTTT. This sequence encodes CASSFSGGGPEAFF.

The chain combines TRBV10-3 with TRBJ1-5; D is uncertain. The CDR3 extends over 15 amino acids. V shed 0 bases and J shed 4 bases, with 10 bases lying between them. Germline V gene lookup returns CDR1 ENHRY and CDR2 SYGVKD. The CDR3 region has the DNA TGTGCCATCAGTGAGTCGGAACAGCTTAATCAGCCCCAGCATTTT. Translated, it gives CAISESEQLNQPQHF.

CDR3 loop: CAWSVGTGKIEQFF. CDR3 nucleotides: TGTGCCTGGAGTGTTGGGACAGGGAAGATCGAGCAGTTCTTC. The rearrangement joins TRBV30 to TRBJ2-1, with TRBD1 matching 9 bases. The CDR3 spans 14 residues. After removal of 0 bases from V and 10 bases from J, the junction contained 7 bases not matched to a gene. Germline CDR1 is GTSNPN and CDR2 is SVGIG (reference sequence).

V and J are TRBV5-1 and TRBJ1-3; D perhaps matches TRBD1 (5 bases). Deletions cut 2 bases from V and 5 bases from J, with 14 bases between. CDR1 SGHRS and CDR2 YFSETQ come from the germline V gene. The CDR3 length is 15 residues. CDR3 DNA: TGCGCCAGCAGCTTAACCGGGACGTACCGAAACACCATATATTTT. Encoded protein: CASSLTGTYRNTIYF.